The 27 T cell receptor beta chains below were found in one sample sequenced in a study of cytotoxic CD8 clonotypes in ibrutinib-treated CLL. Assay: immunoSEQ multiplex PCR; the TCRdb copy retains only in-frame clones and omits some. The table lists some 150,000 clones, about four fifths of them singletons. Material: PBMCs, obtained after 12 months of ibrutinib treatment. The receptors stem from a human donor with chronic lymphocytic leukemia.

The chain joins TRBV6-5 to TRBJ2-5; TRBD1 agrees at 9 bases. The length of the CDR3 is 15 residues. V lost 0 bases and J lost 7; bases outside the gene matches: 6. CDR1 and CDR2 (germline): MNHEY, SVGAGI. In DNA form, the CDR3 reads TGTGCCAGCAGTTACTCGGGACAGGGCCTGGGGACCCAGTACTTC. This sequence encodes CASSYSGQGLGTQYF.

V and J are TRBV2 and TRBJ2-5; a weak D match, TRBD1 (6 bases). Germline CDR1 and CDR2: SNHLY and FYNNEI. V shed 4 bases and J shed 4 bases, with 10 bases lying between them. This CDR3 is built from 13 residues. CDR3 sequence: CASSGGQLETQYF. In nucleotides, the CDR3 is TGTGCCAGCAGTGGGGGGCAGTTAGAGACCCAGTACTTC. The whole variable domain, remainder taken from reference TRBV2 and TRBJ2-5, is EPEVTQTPSHQVTQMGQEVILRCVPISNHLYFYWYRQILGQKVEFLVSFYNNEISEKSEIFDDQFSVERPDGSNFTLKIRSTKLEDSAMYFCASSGGQLETQYFGPGTRLLVL.

J is TRBJ2-2 and V is TRBV19, with D possibly TRBD1 on 5 matching bases. The CDR3 has 13 amino acids. Trimming removed 9 bases at V and 4 bases at J, with 12 bases between. Germline CDR1 and CDR2: LNHDA and SQIVND (reference sequence). CDR3 residues: CASLLGVTGELFF. CDR3 DNA sequence: TGTGCCAGCCTCCTAGGGGTCACCGGGGAGCTGTTTTTT.

The chain uses TRBV7-9 and TRBJ2-7; D may be TRBD1 or TRBD2 (5 bases each). V lost 0 bases, J lost 3 bases, and 9 bases lay in between. This CDR3 comprises 14 residues. Germline V lookup: CDR1 SEHNR, CDR2 FQNEAQ (reference sequence). The CDR3: CASSLAGVDYEQYF. The CDR3 DNA is TGTGCCAGCAGCTTAGCGGGGGTGGACTACGAGCAGTACTTC.

This clone appeared once. In DNA, the CDR3 is TGTGCCAGCAGCTTGGTCGGGACTAGCGGGAGTATGGTTGAGCAGTTCTTC. It is translated as CASSLVGTSGSMVEQFF. The V gene is TRBV7-2, the J gene TRBJ2-1; the match to TRBD2 covers 14 bases. Trimming took 3 bases from V and 9 from J; bases not matched to a gene: 10. The V gene's germline CDR1 is SGHTA and CDR2 FQGNSA. The length of the CDR3 is 17 residues.

V is TRBV11-3 and J is TRBJ2-5; possibly TRBD1 for D (6 bases). The V gene's germline CDR1 is SGHNT and CDR2 YENEEA. CDR3 size: 12 residues. The V end lost 4 bases, the J end lost 5 bases, and 8 bases lay between the germline ends. The CDR3 region has the DNA TGTGCCAGCAGCTCAAGGGGGGAGACCCAGTACTTC. It codes for CASSSRGETQYF. The full variable domain, its missing parts supplied by reference TRBV11-3 and TRBJ2-5, is EAGVVQSPRYKIIEKKQPVAFWCNPISGHNTLYWYLQNLGQGPELLIRYENEEAVDDSQLPKDRFSAERLKGVDSTLKIQPAELGDSAVYLCASSSRGETQYFGPGTRLLVL.

The chain carries TRBV27 and TRBJ2-7; no firm D call. Trimming took off 4 bases at V and 1 base at J, with 5 bases between the two ends. The CDR3 length is 12 residues. Per germline, CDR1 MNHEY and CDR2 SMNVEV (reference sequence). The CDR3 sequence is CASSSSSYEQYF. The CDR3 DNA reads TGTGCCAGCAGTTCCAGTTCCTACGAGCAGTACTTC.

This clone appeared a single time. The chain couples TRBV7-2 to TRBJ2-7; D remains ambiguous. Germline values: CDR1 SGHTA, CDR2 FQGNSA. V shed 5 bases and J shed 3 bases, with 11 bases lying between them. This CDR3 spans 13 amino acids. The CDR3 nucleotides are TGTGCCAGCAGCGCTCACCAAAACTACGAGCAGTACTTC. It is translated as CASSAHQNYEQYF.

The V gene is TRBV7-8, the J gene TRBJ2-2, with D tentatively TRBD1 (6 bases). The CDR3 runs 14 residues. In germline, CDR1 is SGHVS, CDR2 FQNEAQ. Trimming removed 11 bases at V and 4 bases at J, with 17 bases between. CDR3 loop: CAGQQRVFTGELFF. The CDR3, as DNA: TGTGCCGGACAGCAAAGGGTGTTCACCGGGGAGCTGTTTTTT.

The chain recombines TRBV6-6 with TRBJ2-5; D is ambiguous. The V gene lost 6 bases and the J gene lost 1 base, with 6 bases spanning the gap. Germline V gene data show CDR1 as MNHNY and CDR2 as SVGAGI (reference sequence). The CDR3 has 12 amino acids. The CDR3 spells CASRASQETQYF. The CDR3 region has the DNA TGTGCCAGCAGGGCCAGCCAAGAGACCCAGTACTTC.

The genes are TRBV5-1 and TRBJ1-1; D not certain. V gave up 2 bases and J gave up 4 bases, with 15 bases separating them. Germline CDR1 is SGHRS and CDR2 is YFSETQ. The CDR3 has 15 amino acids. CDR3 nucleotide sequence: TGCGCCAGCAGCTTAAACTTCGGAGGGTCCACTGAAGCTTTCTTT. As protein: CASSLNFGGSTEAFF.

The chain recombines TRBV4-3 with TRBJ2-1, with D possibly TRBD2 on 6 matching bases. Germline lookup yields CDR1 LGHNA and CDR2 YSLEER. The CDR3 covers 17 residues. V lost 0 bases and J 6 bases, leaving 18 bases between the germline ends. CDR3 nucleotides: TGCGCCAGCAGCCAAGATTCGGGTGGTAGCGGATCCAATGAGCAGTTCTTC. Protein: CASSQDSGGSGSNEQFF.

The genes are TRBV28 and TRBJ2-3; D remains ambiguous. The CDR3 runs 12 residues. CDR1 and CDR2 from the germline V gene are MDHEN and SYDVKM. Trimming left V 0 bases short and J 7 bases short, with 5 bases between. CDR3 residues: CASSLWMNTQYF. CDR3 nucleotide sequence: TGTGCCAGCAGTTTATGGATGAATACGCAGTATTTT.

This clone has just one count. The chain links TRBV5-1 to TRBJ2-7, with 11 bases identical to TRBD2. There are 16 residues in the CDR3. Germline V gives CDR1 SGHRS, CDR2 YFSETQ. V was clipped by 4 bases and J by 0 bases; unmatched bases: 6. CDR3 loop: CASSRTSGPSSYEQYF. Here the CDR3 DNA reads TGCGCCAGCAGCAGGACTAGCGGGCCAAGCTCCTACGAGCAGTACTTC. The whole variable domain, filled in from reference TRBV5-1 and TRBJ2-7, reads KAGVTQTPRYLIKTRGQQVTLSCSPISGHRSVSWYQQTPGQGLQFLFEYFSETQRNKGNFPGRFSGRQFSNSRSEMNVSTLELGDSALYLCASSRTSGPSSYEQYFGPGTRLTVT.

In its sample, this clone was seen once. The gene calls are TRBV5-1 and TRBJ1-1; D gene uncertain. Germline CDR1 SGHRS, CDR2 YFSETQ. This CDR3 is 15 amino acids long. Trimming pared 4 bases from V and 0 bases from J, leaving 13 bases between. The CDR3 protein is CASSPQSIMNTEAFF. CDR3 nucleotides: TGCGCCAGCAGCCCCCAATCGATCATGAACACTGAAGCTTTCTTT. The full variable domain, rest sourced from reference TRBV5-1 and TRBJ1-1, is KAGVTQTPRYLIKTRGQQVTLSCSPISGHRSVSWYQQTPGQGLQFLFEYFSETQRNKGNFPGRFSGRQFSNSRSEMNVSTLELGDSALYLCASSPQSIMNTEAFFGQGTRLTVV.

The V call is TRBV7-2, the J call TRBJ2-1; TRBD1 is a possible D gene (6 bases). Germline CDR1 SGHTA, CDR2 FQGNSA. The CDR3 totals 14 residues. The ends were cut back, 1 base at V and 7 bases at J, with 11 bases in the middle. The CDR3 is CASSLGGGTNEQFF. The CDR3 DNA is TGTGCCAGCAGCTTAGGAGGGGGAACTAATGAGCAGTTCTTC.

This rearrangement joins TRBV19 to TRBJ1-5; D gene ambiguous. Germline V gene data show CDR1 as LNHDA and CDR2 as SQIVND (reference sequence). The CDR3 sequence is 15 residues long. V was trimmed by 1 base and J by 0 bases, leaving 7 bases between them. Here the CDR3 reads CASSIAVYSNQPQHF. CDR3 coding DNA: TGTGCCAGTAGTATAGCCGTATATAGCAATCAGCCCCAGCATTTT.

The V gene is TRBV5-4, the J gene TRBJ2-5; possibly TRBD1 for D (6 bases). The ends were cut back, 2 bases at V and 0 bases at J, with 14 bases in the middle. The CDR3 has 16 amino acids. Germline assignment: CDR1 SGHNT and CDR2 YYREEE (reference sequence). The CDR3 sequence: CASSLGGTRNQETQYF. The CDR3 DNA reads TGTGCCAGCAGCTTAGGGGGTACTAGGAACCAAGAGACCCAGTACTTC.

The chain links TRBV5-4 to TRBJ1-2, with D perhaps TRBD1 (6 bases). The CDR3 covers 13 residues. Germline V gene data show CDR1 as SGHNT and CDR2 as YYREEE (reference sequence). V was clipped by 2 bases and J by 8 bases, with 13 bases between them. The CDR3 DNA follows: TGTGCCAGCAGCTTTAAGACAGGCGGCGGCTACACCTTC. This sequence encodes CASSFKTGGGYTF.

The rearrangement links TRBV5-6 to TRBJ1-2; weak D call: TRBD1 (5 bases). V dropped 0 bases and J dropped 7 bases, with 10 bases sitting between them. Germline V gene data show CDR1 as SGHDT and CDR2 as YYEEEE. The CDR3 extends over 13 amino acids. CDR3: CASSLVRARGYTF. The DNA for the CDR3 is TGTGCCAGCAGCTTGGTCAGGGCGCGTGGCTACACCTTC.

Turning to this clone: This sample also contains other DNA sequences that code for the same CDR3. The chain has TRBV28 and TRBJ2-7, with 7 positions matching TRBD2. Germline values: CDR1 MDHEN, CDR2 SYDVKM. With V trimmed by 4 bases and J by 7 bases, 13 bases remained unmatched. This CDR3 has 15 residues. The CDR3 loop is CASSSPPDGDYEQYF. Written as DNA, the CDR3 is TGTGCCAGCAGTTCCCCTCCGGACGGGGACTATGAGCAGTACTTC.

The CDR3 sequence: CASSLWGDYNEQFF. Here the CDR3 DNA reads TGTGCCAGCAGTTTGTGGGGAGATTACAATGAGCAGTTCTTC. The chain combines TRBV28 with TRBJ2-1, with D possibly TRBD2 on 5 matching bases. Deletions cut 3 bases from V and 4 bases from J, with 10 bases between. CDR1 MDHEN and CDR2 SYDVKM come from the germline V gene. The CDR3 consists of 14 residues. Together with reference TRBV28 and TRBJ2-1, the CDR3 gives the full variable domain: DVKVTQSSRYLVKRTGEKVFLECVQDMDHENMFWYRQDPGLGLRLIYFSYDVKMKEKGDIPEGYSVSREKKERFSLILESASTNQTSMYLCASSLWGDYNEQFFGPGTRLTVL.

This clone came up a few times. The genes are TRBV5-1 and TRBJ1-5; 10 bases are shared with TRBD1. CDR1 is SGHRS and CDR2 is YFSETQ in the germline V gene. CDR3 length equals 14 residues. Germline trimming cut 2 bases from V and 6 bases from J; bases unmatched to any gene: 2. CDR3 in DNA: TGCGCCAGCAGCTTTGGGGACAGGGGTCAGCCCCAGCATTTT. Translation gives CASSFGDRGQPQHF. The variable domain in full, completed from reference TRBV5-1 and TRBJ1-5, reads KAGVTQTPRYLIKTRGQQVTLSCSPISGHRSVSWYQQTPGQGLQFLFEYFSETQRNKGNFPGRFSGRQFSNSRSEMNVSTLELGDSALYLCASSFGDRGQPQHFGDGTRLSIL.

The rearrangement uses TRBV5-1 and TRBJ1-5; tentative D call: TRBD1 (6 bases). Between the trimmed V and J ends, which lost 4 bases and 7 bases, there was a span of 15 bases. The CDR3 runs 14 residues. Germline V gives CDR1 SGHRS, CDR2 YFSETQ. The CDR3 nucleotides are TGCGCCAGCAGCGTGGACAGTCCGGGACAGCCCCAGCATTTT. It codes for CASSVDSPGQPQHF.

V and J are TRBV9 and TRBJ2-3, with D perhaps assigned TRBD1 or TRBD2 (6 bases each). The CDR3 sequence is 13 residues long. V was shortened by 4 bases and J by 4 bases, with 10 bases between the two germline ends. Germline V gives CDR1 SGDLS, CDR2 YYNGEE. The CDR3 DNA follows: TGTGCCAGCAGCCCCGGGGGCGCAGATACGCAGTATTTT. Its protein is CASSPGGADTQYF.

The V gene is TRBV30, the J gene TRBJ2-5; D perhaps matches TRBD1 (5 bases). V was pared by 2 bases and J by 6 bases, with 13 bases between. Per the germline V gene, CDR1 is GTSNPN and CDR2 is SVGIG (reference sequence). CDR3 length: 13 residues. The CDR3 sequence is CAWSKGIGKTQYF. DNA for the CDR3: TGTGCCTGGAGTAAGGGGATTGGAAAGACCCAGTACTTC. Full variable domain (rest looked up from reference TRBV30 and TRBJ2-5): SQTIHQWPATLVQPVGSPLSLECTVEGTSNPNLYWYRQAAGRGLQLLFYSVGIGQISSEVPQNLSASRPQDRQFILSSKKLLLSDSGFYLCAWSKGIGKTQYFGPGTRLLVL.

V gene TRBV13 combines with J gene TRBJ1-1; no clear D gene. The germline CDR1 and CDR2 sequences are PRHDT and FYEKMQ (reference sequence). CDR3 length: 12 residues. Trimming took 6 bases from V and 5 from J, leaving 10 bases between them. CDR3 in amino acids: CASSPGGTEAFF. CDR3 DNA: TGTGCCAGCAGTCCGGGTGGGACTGAAGCTTTCTTT.